These 28 T cell receptor beta chains were all obtained from the same sample, sequenced in a study of blood T cell repertoires in COVID-19. This table comes from immunoSEQ multiplex PCR, and its TCRdb copy is limited to in-frame clones, with some not included. The table lists approximately 300,000 clones, over 90% of them singletons. Source material: PBMCs or T cells enriched from blood (not recorded which). These receptors were taken from a woman aged 25 to 39 who had been exposed to COVID-19.

This clone was picked up one time. The rearrangement uses TRBV29-1 and TRBJ1-5, with 7 bases lining up with TRBD1. Germline loops: CDR1 SQVTM, CDR2 ANQGSEA. V shed 4 bases and J 2 bases; nucleotides not matched to a gene: 5. CDR3 length: 14 residues. The CDR3 DNA reads TGCAGCGTTGGAACCGGGACAGGCAATCAGCCCCAGCATTTT. Its translation: CSVGTGTGNQPQHF.

This clone was counted a single time. This chain links TRBV29-1 with TRBJ1-3, with D hard to call. Germline V lookup: CDR1 SQVTM, CDR2 ANQGSEA. The CDR3 has 11 amino acids. V was cut by 7 bases and J by 4 bases, with 8 bases left in between. The CDR3 reads CSALRGNTIYF. The CDR3 DNA reads TGCAGCGCCTTACGGGGAAACACCATATATTTT. Full variable domain (rest looked up from reference TRBV29-1 and TRBJ1-3): SAVISQKPSRDICQRGTSLTIQCQVDSQVTMMFWYRQQPGQSLTLIATANQGSEATYESGFVIDKFPISRPNLTFSTLTVSNMSPEDSSIYLCSALRGNTIYFGEGSWLTVV.

The gene calls are TRBV6-6 and TRBJ1-6; 7 positions agree with TRBD1. V dropped 4 bases and J dropped 8; count of bases not matched to a gene: 2. The CDR3 consists of 13 residues. Germline V CDR1 and CDR2: MNHNY, SVGAGI (reference sequence). CDR3 sequence (DNA): TGTGCCAGCAGTTTGGACAGGCATTCACCCCTCCACTTT. This sequence encodes CASSLDRHSPLHF.

The chain combines TRBV10-3 with TRBJ2-7; D is possibly TRBD2 (6 bases). Trimming removed 3 bases from V and 2 bases from J, with 11 bases in between. Germline CDR1 is ENHRY and CDR2 is SYGVKD. The CDR3 is 14 residues long. The CDR3 DNA follows: TGTGCCATCAGTGATCAGGAGGGACCCTACGAGCAGTACTTC. Amino acid sequence: CAISDQEGPYEQYF.

The CDR3: CASSRGTSGVGDEQFF. In nucleotides, the CDR3 is TGTGCCAGCAGCAGAGGGACTAGCGGGGTGGGCGATGAGCAGTTCTTC. V is TRBV7-9 and J is TRBJ2-1, with 13 bases matching TRBD2. The germline V gene encodes CDR1 SEHNR and CDR2 FQNEAQ (reference sequence). CDR3 size: 16 residues. The trim removed 5 bases at V and 8 bases at J, leaving 9 bases unmatched.

The chain couples TRBV6-5 to TRBJ1-2; 7 bases agree with TRBD1. V was clipped by 5 bases and J by 6 bases; unmatched bases: 6. CDR3 length: 13 residues. Germline lookup yields CDR1 MNHEY and CDR2 SVGAGI. CDR3 protein: CASSHRDSHGYTF. The CDR3, as DNA: TGTGCCAGCAGTCACCGGGACAGCCATGGCTACACCTTC.

This clone was detected once. Here the CDR3 reads CASSQDGGSNSPLHF. The CDR3 bases are TGTGCCAGCAGCCAAGATGGAGGTTCTAATTCACCCCTCCACTTT. The chain carries TRBV3-1 (or the pseudogene TRBV3-2) and TRBJ1-6; D not certain. Germline V gives CDR1 LGHDT, CDR2 YNNKEL (reference sequence). Trimming removed 0 bases at V and 6 bases at J, with 9 bases between. The CDR3 loop spans 15 amino acids.

This clone has just one count. The J gene is TRBJ1-2, the V gene TRBV20-1, with no clear D. This CDR3 comprises 13 residues. V lost 3 bases and J lost 4, with 12 bases in between. From germline, CDR1 is DFQATT and CDR2 SNEGSKA (reference sequence). The CDR3: CSASPEATYGYTF. The CDR3 nucleotides read TGCAGTGCTAGTCCCGAGGCTACCTATGGCTACACCTTC.

The chain employs TRBV7-2 and TRBJ1-5; TRBD1 is a possible D gene (6 bases). This CDR3 comprises 14 residues. Per germline, CDR1 SGHTA and CDR2 FQGNSA. V was clipped by 5 bases and J by 4 bases, with 12 bases between them. CDR3 coding DNA: TGTGCCAGCAGCCCCGTTACAGGGAATCAGCCCCAGCATTTT. Its protein product is CASSPVTGNQPQHF.

V gene TRBV28 combines with J gene TRBJ1-2, with D maybe TRBD1 (6 bases). The ends were cut back, 4 bases at V and 1 base at J, with 10 bases in the middle. CDR1 MDHEN and CDR2 SYDVKM come from the germline V gene. The CDR3 is 14 amino acids. The CDR3 DNA reads TGTGCCAGCAGTTCGATAGGGGGTAACTATGGCTACACCTTC. It encodes CASSSIGGNYGYTF.

This rearrangement joins TRBV2 to TRBJ1-6; perhaps TRBD1 as D (6 bases). Deletions cut 4 bases from V and 4 bases from J, with 11 bases between. This CDR3 contains 15 residues. Germline lookup yields CDR1 SNHLY and CDR2 FYNNEI. The CDR3 DNA reads TGTGCCAGCAGTGCTTCGAGGGGGTATAATTCACCCCTCCACTTT. Translated: CASSASRGYNSPLHF.

V is TRBV30 and J is TRBJ1-1, with D possibly being TRBD1 (5 bases). Germline V CDR1 and CDR2: GTSNPN, SVGIG (reference sequence). V was pared by 4 bases and J by 4 bases, with 10 bases between. The CDR3 runs 12 residues. The CDR3 loop is CAWNGDFTEAFF. CDR3 nucleotide sequence: TGTGCCTGGAATGGGGACTTCACTGAAGCTTTCTTT.

This clone was detected ten times or more. The chain uses TRBV14 and TRBJ2-2; TRBD2 aligns across 10 bases. The CDR3 loop spans 19 amino acids. Germline V gene lookup returns CDR1 SGHDN and CDR2 FVKESK. The trim removed 5 bases at V and 0 bases at J, leaving 12 bases unmatched. CDR3 sequence: CASSDRLAGALANTGELFF. The CDR3 DNA reads as TGTGCCAGCAGCGATCGGCTAGCGGGGGCCCTGGCGAACACCGGGGAGCTGTTTTTT.

The chain carries TRBV15 and TRBJ1-5; no clear D. CDR1 and CDR2 (germline): LNHNV, YYDKDF (reference sequence). Between the trimmed V and J ends, which lost 0 bases and 4 bases, there was a span of 10 bases. The CDR3 consists of 15 residues. CDR3: CATSRDPGKNQPQHF. The CDR3, as DNA: TGTGCCACCAGCAGAGACCCGGGAAAAAATCAGCCCCAGCATTTT.

This chain connects TRBV5-4 to TRBJ2-1; perhaps TRBD2 as D (7 bases). This CDR3 has 13 residues. Germline-derived CDR1 and CDR2 are SGHNT and YYREEE (reference sequence). V was shortened by 0 bases and J by 7 bases, with 8 bases between the two germline ends. The CDR3: CASSLEGGNEQFF. CDR3 nucleotides: TGTGCCAGCAGCTTGGAGGGGGGGAATGAGCAGTTCTTC.

The chain combines TRBV6-4 with TRBJ2-2; D might be TRBD2 (6 bases). The CDR3 has 15 amino acids. The V and J ends lost 5 bases and 5 bases respectively, with 15 bases between them. CDR1 is MRHNA and CDR2 is SNTAGT in the germline V gene. The DNA for the CDR3 is TGTGCCAGCAGTCTGGAGGGGCTGGGGACCGGGGAGCTGTTTTTT. The encoded protein is CASSLEGLGTGELFF.

This chain joins TRBV10-1 and TRBJ1-5; 7 bases fit TRBD1. CDR1 is WNHNN and CDR2 is SYGVQD in the germline V gene (reference sequence). The length of the CDR3 is 16 residues. Losses at the gene ends were 2 bases for V and 1 base for J; bases not matched to a gene: 5. The CDR3 is CASSEADRESNQPQHF. The DNA of the CDR3 is TGCGCCAGCAGTGAGGCTGACAGGGAGAGCAATCAGCCCCAGCATTTT.

This rearrangement joins TRBV2 to TRBJ1-6, with D perhaps TRBD1 (6 bases). The CDR3 loop spans 18 amino acids. Germline-derived CDR1 and CDR2 are SNHLY and FYNNEI. V was clipped by 2 bases and J by 0 bases, with 14 bases between them. The CDR3 DNA sequence: TGTGCCAGCAGTGAAATCGGACAGCGGAGCTCCTATAATTCACCCCTCCACTTT. Translating it yields CASSEIGQRSSYNSPLHF.

This rearrangement joins TRBV10-3 to TRBJ1-5; D call uncertain. This CDR3 contains 12 residues. CDR1 is ENHRY, CDR2 SYGVKD, per germline. The germline V and J ends were trimmed by 8 bases and 4 bases, with 9 bases remaining between them. In DNA, the CDR3 is TGTGCCATCGGACGGACTAATCAGCCCCAGCATTTT. Translation gives CAIGRTNQPQHF.

As DNA, the CDR3 is TGTGCCAGCAGTGTGGGTTCCCTGGACAGGGGTCAAGAGACCCAGTACTTC. Its protein product is CASSVGSLDRGQETQYF. This chain links TRBV2 with TRBJ2-5, with 9 positions matching TRBD1. The CDR3 is 17 amino acids. J gave up 2 bases and V 4 bases, and 11 bases lay outside the gene matches. Germline-derived CDR1 and CDR2 are SNHLY and FYNNEI.

The gene calls are TRBV2 and TRBJ1-4; no firm D call. The germline CDR1 and CDR2 sequences are SNHLY and FYNNEI. The CDR3 runs to 13 residues. The V gene lost 4 bases and the J gene lost 4 bases, with 7 bases spanning the gap. The CDR3, as DNA: TGTGCCAGCAGTGGGCAGAATAATGAAAAACTGTTTTTT. It translates to CASSGQNNEKLFF.

This rearrangement joins TRBV4-1 to TRBJ1-3; D not certain. Trimming left V 0 bases short and J 2 bases short, with 8 bases between. CDR1 MGHRA and CDR2 YSYEKL come from the germline V gene. This CDR3 spans 15 amino acids. The CDR3 DNA reads TGCGCCAGCAGCCAAGATGCAGAAGCTGGAAACACCATATATTTT. It codes for CASSQDAEAGNTIYF.

This clone occurred once. The rearrangement uses TRBV19 and TRBJ1-2; the D gene is possibly TRBD1 (6 bases). From germline, CDR1 is LNHDA and CDR2 SQIVND (reference sequence). Between the trimmed V and J ends, which lost 5 bases and 3 bases, there was a span of 13 bases. The CDR3 covers 14 residues. CDR3 loop: CASSPRAGDYGYTF. The DNA of the CDR3 is TGTGCCAGTAGTCCTCGGGCAGGGGACTATGGCTACACCTTC.

V and J are TRBV9 and TRBJ1-2; no clear D gene. The CDR3 loop spans 16 amino acids. Trimming shortened V by 4 bases and J by 0 bases, and 16 bases separated the two germline ends. Germline V gene lookup returns CDR1 SGDLS and CDR2 YYNGEE. The CDR3 coding sequence is TGTGCCAGCAGCCCGTCCCCTAAGTTATCTAACTATGGCTACACCTTC. It codes for CASSPSPKLSNYGYTF.

This chain uses TRBV7-2 with TRBJ2-3, with 7 bases aligning to TRBD1. V shed 3 bases, J shed 4 bases, and the junction held 1 base outside the gene matches. The CDR3 has 13 residues. From germline, CDR1 is SGHTA and CDR2 FQGNSA. Here the CDR3 reads CASSFTGADTQYF. CDR3 in DNA: TGTGCCAGCAGCTTTACAGGGGCAGATACGCAGTATTTT.

The genes are TRBV6-6 and TRBJ2-5; 7 bases line up with TRBD2. J gave up 4 bases and V 8 bases, and 7 bases lay outside the gene matches. Looked up from germline, CDR1 is MNHNY and CDR2 is SVGAGI (reference sequence). The CDR3 covers 13 residues. The CDR3 is CASVFGGGETQYF. In DNA form, the CDR3 reads TGTGCCAGCGTTTTCGGCGGGGGAGAGACCCAGTACTTC.

This chain's CDR3 is CASSILPVDSPLHF. The DNA of the CDR3 is TGTGCCAGTAGTATACTGCCGGTTGATTCACCCCTCCACTTT. The chain has TRBV19 and TRBJ1-6; D remains unclear. The CDR3 contains 14 residues. Germline lookup yields CDR1 LNHDA and CDR2 SQIVND (reference sequence). V lost 2 bases to trimming and J lost 8 bases, with 10 bases between them.

CDR3 protein: CASSEDRGQFRNSPLHF. CDR3 DNA: TGTGCCAGCAGCGAGGACAGGGGGCAGTTTCGGAATTCACCCCTCCACTTT. The chain carries TRBV11-2 and TRBJ1-6; 11 bases fit TRBD1. J gave up 7 bases and V 5 bases, and 10 bases lay outside the gene matches. Germline CDR1 and CDR2: SGHAT and FQNNGV. CDR3 length: 17 residues.